These 32 T cell receptor beta chains were sequenced from one sample in a study of blood T cell repertoires in COVID-19. Sequencing used immunoSEQ multiplex PCR; TCRdb keeps in-frame clones, though not all of them. The sample shows roughly 210,000 clones, approximately 90% of them seen only once. The sequencing input was peripheral blood. The origin of the receptors is a man in his 70s with acute or convalescent COVID-19.

Of note for this clone: Germline is not matched at one junction end, which may reflect a read error. This rearrangement joins TRBV20-1 to TRBJ2-3; D uncertain. The CDR3 contains 10 residues. Germline V gives CDR1 DFQATT, CDR2 SNEGSKA (reference sequence). CDR3 nucleotide sequence: TGCAGTGCTAGCAAAGATACGCAGTATTTT. Translating gives CSASKDTQYF.

Notes on this clone: The same CDR3 can be traced to other DNA sequences in this sample. The chain joins TRBV9 to TRBJ2-1; TRBD1 matches 7 bases. The CDR3 loop spans 15 amino acids. Germline trimming cut 0 bases from V and 1 base from J; bases unmatched to any gene: 1. Germline CDR1 and CDR2: SGDLS and YYNGEE. In nucleotides, the CDR3 is TGTGCCAGCAGCGTAGAACAGGGGTCCTACAATGAGCAGTTCTTC. It encodes CASSVEQGSYNEQFF.

The CDR3 nucleotides read TGTGCCAGCAGTTATCTGGACATAGCCACAGATACGCAGTATTTT. It specifies CASSYLDIATDTQYF. The J gene is TRBJ2-3, the V gene TRBV6-2 or TRBV6-3; D is possibly TRBD1 (5 bases). Per the germline V gene, CDR1 is MNHEY and CDR2 is SVGEGT. Trimming shortened V by 3 bases and J by 2 bases, and 12 bases separated the two germline ends. This CDR3 contains 15 residues.

The chain joins TRBV4-1 to TRBJ2-5; 8 bases match TRBD1. Germline V gene lookup returns CDR1 MGHRA and CDR2 YSYEKL. The CDR3 contains 16 residues. V shed 2 bases and J 7 bases; nucleotides not matched to a gene: 12. CDR3 in amino acids: CASSQKERTGSGTQYF. The CDR3 nucleotides read TGCGCCAGCAGCCAAAAAGAAAGGACAGGGAGCGGGACCCAGTACTTC.

The gene calls are TRBV7-2 and TRBJ2-3; 16 nucleotides match TRBD2. The CDR3 extends over 17 amino acids. Germline trimming cut 4 bases from V and 3 bases from J; bases unmatched to any gene: 4. Germline V gene data show CDR1 as SGHTA and CDR2 as FQGNSA. The CDR3 sequence: CASSYGTSGRVTDTQYF. Here the CDR3 DNA reads TGTGCCAGCAGCTACGGGACTAGCGGGAGGGTTACAGATACGCAGTATTTT.

The chain carries TRBV29-1 and TRBJ2-2; D gene unclear. This CDR3 region has 14 residues. Germline loops: CDR1 SQVTM, CDR2 ANQGSEA. V was cut by 3 bases and J by 1 base, with 9 bases left in between. The CDR3 nucleotides read TGCAGCGTTGACTCGGAGTTGAACACCGGGGAGCTGTTTTTT. Its translation is CSVDSELNTGELFF.

J is TRBJ2-1 and V is TRBV7-2; TRBD2 aligns across 7 bases. This CDR3 contains 12 residues. Per the germline V gene, CDR1 is SGHTA and CDR2 is FQGNSA. The ends lost 4 bases at V and 12 bases at J; junction bases unmatched: 6. The CDR3 loop reads CASSWLPSGQFF. The CDR3 nucleotides read TGTGCCAGCAGCTGGCTGCCTAGCGGGCAGTTCTTC. The full variable domain, rest sourced from reference TRBV7-2 and TRBJ2-1, is GAGVSQSPSNKVTEKGKDVELRCDPISGHTALYWYRQSLGQGLEFLIYFQGNSAPDKSGLPSDRFSAERTGGSVSTLTIQRTQQEDSAVYLCASSWLPSGQFFGPGTRLTVL.

The V gene is TRBV19, the J gene TRBJ2-3; D perhaps matches TRBD2 (5 bases). This CDR3 is built from 15 residues. The ends were cut back, 7 bases at V and 5 bases at J, with 19 bases in the middle. The V gene's germline CDR1 is LNHDA and CDR2 SQIVND (reference sequence). CDR3 amino acids: CASTPSDTEGDTQYF. The CDR3 DNA reads TGTGCCAGTACCCCCTCCGATACCGAGGGAGATACGCAGTATTTT.

In this sample, this clone turned up many times. This chain connects TRBV10-3 to TRBJ1-3, with a tentative D call TRBD1 (5 bases). Germline CDR1 and CDR2: ENHRY and SYGVKD. With 2 bases removed from V and 2 bases from J, the gap between germline ends came to 13 bases. The CDR3 is 16 residues long. The CDR3, as DNA: TGTGCCATCAGTGAGAGATCGGGGGGAACTGGAAACACCATATATTTT. This gives the protein CAISERSGGTGNTIYF.

This sequence joins TRBV27 and TRBJ2-7; TRBD1 aligns across 8 bases. The CDR3 runs 16 residues. Germline V gene data show CDR1 as MNHEY and CDR2 as SMNVEV (reference sequence). V lost 7 bases and J lost 1; bases outside the gene matches: 12. In nucleotides, the CDR3 is TGTGCCAGCAAACCTCTCAAGACAGGGGATTCCTACGAGCAGTACTTC. Residues: CASKPLKTGDSYEQYF.

The genes are TRBV6-2 or TRBV6-3 and TRBJ2-3; 9 bases match TRBD2. After removal of 4 bases from V and 3 bases from J, the junction contained 8 bases not matched to a gene. This CDR3 region has 16 residues. From germline, CDR1 is MNHEY and CDR2 SVGEGT. In DNA form, the CDR3 reads TGTGCCAGCAGTTTGATGGCGGGAGGGCCAACAGATACGCAGTATTTT. It yields the protein CASSLMAGGPTDTQYF.

V is TRBV29-1 and J is TRBJ1-2; D is ambiguous. V was shortened by 4 bases and J by 4 bases, with 13 bases between the two germline ends. This CDR3 has 13 amino acids. Germline values: CDR1 SQVTM, CDR2 ANQGSEA. CDR3 sequence (DNA): TGCAGCGTTGTTCAACGACTCGGCTATGGCTACACCTTC. Translated, it gives CSVVQRLGYGYTF.

The J gene is TRBJ2-7, the V gene TRBV5-1, with TRBD2 matching 9 bases. The CDR3 consists of 14 residues. V lost 0 bases to trimming and J lost 3 bases; unmatched junction nucleotides: 1. Germline-derived CDR1 and CDR2 are SGHRS and YFSETQ. CDR3 coding DNA: TGCGCCAGCAGCTTGGGACTAGCGGACTACGAGCAGTACTTC. It translates to CASSLGLADYEQYF.

This clone occurred once. V is TRBV19 and J is TRBJ1-5; the D is unclear. Trimming cost V 3 bases and J 5 bases, with 11 bases left between them. The CDR3 loop spans 14 amino acids. CDR1 is LNHDA and CDR2 is SQIVND in the germline V gene (reference sequence). CDR3 sequence (DNA): TGTGCCAGTAGTATCCCGGGGTTTTATCAGCCCCAGCATTTT. Translated, it gives CASSIPGFYQPQHF.

The chain links TRBV11-2 to TRBJ1-2; D is unresolved. CDR1 and CDR2 from the germline V gene are SGHAT and FQNNGV. The CDR3 loop spans 11 amino acids. Trimming stripped 3 bases from V and 7 bases from J, with 6 bases between. Here the CDR3 DNA reads TGTGCCAGCAGCTTTCCCGGTGGCTACACCTTC. This gives the protein CASSFPGGYTF.

The chain is built from TRBV5-8 and TRBJ2-7; 9 positions match TRBD1. This CDR3 has 11 residues. From germline, CDR1 is SGHTS and CDR2 YDEGEE. The CDR3, as DNA: TGTGCTGGACAGGGGTACAACGAGCAGTACTTC. Amino acids: CAGQGYNEQYF.

A note on this clone: This specimen includes other DNA sequences encoding the same CDR3. This chain links TRBV12-3 or TRBV12-4 with TRBJ2-7, with D unclear. The CDR3 is 13 residues long. V was cut by 1 base and J by 3 bases, with 7 bases left in between. In DNA, the CDR3 is TGTGCCAGCAGTTTAGGACAAGGCTACGAGCAGTACTTC. Translation gives CASSLGQGYEQYF.

The chain uses TRBV18 and TRBJ2-2; TRBD2 aligns across 10 bases. The J segment lost 6 bases and the V segment lost 3 bases, leaving 4 bases of the junction unmatched. CDR1 KGHSH and CDR2 LQKENI come from the germline V gene. The CDR3 loop spans 15 amino acids. DNA of the CDR3: TGTGCCAGCTCACCTCTAGCGGGAGTTGCCGGGGAGCTGTTTTTT. This gives the protein CASSPLAGVAGELFF. The full variable domain, completed using reference TRBV18 and TRBJ2-2, is NAGVMQNPRHLVRRRGQEARLRCSPMKGHSHVYWYRQLPEEGLKFMVYLQKENIIDESGMPKERFSAEFPKEGPSILRIQQVVRGDSAAYFCASSPLAGVAGELFFGEGSRLTVL.

The V gene is TRBV5-1, the J gene TRBJ2-1, with 9 bases aligning to TRBD2. With V trimmed by 4 bases and J by 6 bases, 8 bases remained unmatched. Germline V CDR1 and CDR2: SGHRS, YFSETQ. The CDR3 sequence is 15 residues long. The CDR3 sequence is CASSRVRTSANEQFF. The CDR3 DNA is TGCGCCAGCAGCCGGGTCAGGACTAGCGCCAATGAGCAGTTCTTC.

The CDR3 spells CASQPPGGAYTEAFF. As DNA, the CDR3 is TGTGCCAGCCAGCCCCCAGGGGGCGCCTACACTGAAGCTTTCTTT. The chain employs TRBV7-2 and TRBJ1-1; 8 bases are a match to TRBD1. In germline, CDR1 is SGHTA, CDR2 FQGNSA. The CDR3 consists of 15 residues. Germline trimming cut 8 bases from V and 3 bases from J; bases unmatched to any gene: 11.

The chain is built from TRBV6-5 and TRBJ1-4, with 8 bases matching TRBD1. The V gene's germline CDR1 is MNHEY and CDR2 SVGAGI. This CDR3 has 14 residues. The J segment lost 7 bases and the V segment lost 6 bases, leaving 7 bases of the junction unmatched. The CDR3 DNA reads TGTGCCAGCAGGAGCGCAGGGGGCGCTGAAAAACTGTTTTTT. Translating gives CASRSAGGAEKLFF.

V and J are TRBV5-5 and TRBJ2-7; D is possibly TRBD2 (6 bases). This CDR3 has 13 amino acids. The germline CDR1 and CDR2 sequences are SGHKS and YYEKEE (reference sequence). V gave up 2 bases and J gave up 0 bases, with 6 bases separating them. CDR3 sequence: CASSFGGSYEQYF. The DNA of the CDR3 is TGTGCCAGCAGCTTCGGGGGCTCCTACGAGCAGTACTTC.

This chain joins TRBV6-2 or TRBV6-3 and TRBJ2-1, with 10 bases identical to TRBD2. Per the germline V gene, CDR1 is MNHEY and CDR2 is SVGEGT. Germline trimming cut 2 bases from V and 5 bases from J; bases unmatched to any gene: 12. The CDR3 is 18 amino acids. In DNA form, the CDR3 reads TGTGCCAGCAGTTACGCGACGCTAGCGGGAGCCCGCGACAATGAGCAGTTCTTC. Protein: CASSYATLAGARDNEQFF.

CDR3 amino acids: CASSGQGAQSEQFF. The CDR3 nucleotides read TGTGCCAGCAGCGGACAGGGGGCGCAGAGTGAGCAGTTCTTC. This rearrangement joins TRBV9 to TRBJ2-1; 10 bases align to TRBD1. V lost 3 bases and J lost 9; bases outside the gene matches: 6. Germline V gene sequence: CDR1 SGDLS, CDR2 YYNGEE. There are 14 residues in the CDR3.

V and J are TRBV5-4 and TRBJ2-7; TRBD2 matches at 9 bases. The CDR3 runs to 15 residues. V lost 4 bases to trimming and J lost 3 bases; unmatched junction nucleotides: 8. In germline, CDR1 is SGHNT, CDR2 YYREEE (reference sequence). DNA for the CDR3: TGTGCCAGCAGCCCCGAGCTGACTAGCGGCTACGAGCAGTACTTC. Its translation is CASSPELTSGYEQYF.

This chain connects TRBV2 to TRBJ2-7; TRBD1 is a possible D gene (5 bases). CDR1 and CDR2 (germline): SNHLY, FYNNEI. The CDR3 loop spans 17 amino acids. Trimming removed 3 bases from V and 2 bases from J, with 20 bases in between. CDR3 bases: TGTGCCAGCAGTGAGCCCCACGACAGACAAGGGACCTACGAGCAGTACTTC. This codes for CASSEPHDRQGTYEQYF.

The J gene is TRBJ1-3, the V gene TRBV30; D gene ambiguous. Germline V lookup: CDR1 GTSNPN, CDR2 SVGIG (reference sequence). Trimming removed 0 bases from V and 6 bases from J, with 3 bases in between. The CDR3 covers 11 residues. In DNA, the CDR3 is TGTGCCTGGAGTGTACTAAACACCATATATTTT. Translating gives CAWSVLNTIYF.

The chain couples TRBV28 to TRBJ2-1, with D perhaps TRBD2 (6 bases). This CDR3 has 15 residues. Trimming took 3 bases from V and 13 from J, leaving 22 bases between them. The germline V gene encodes CDR1 MDHEN and CDR2 SYDVKM. The CDR3 DNA reads TGTGCCAGCAGTTTGGGTAGCGGAGGTACAATGAGACAGTTCTTC. Translation: CASSLGSGGTMRQFF. Full variable domain (rest looked up from reference TRBV28 and TRBJ2-1): DVKVTQSSRYLVKRTGEKVFLECVQDMDHENMFWYRQDPGLGLRLIYFSYDVKMKEKGDIPEGYSVSREKKERFSLILESASTNQTSMYLCASSLGSGGTMRQFFGPGTRLTVL.

This chain uses TRBV29-1 with TRBJ2-5; tentative D call: TRBD1 (6 bases). Germline CDR1 and CDR2: SQVTM and ANQGSEA. The ends were cut back, 3 bases at V and 1 base at J, with 9 bases in the middle. This CDR3 region has 13 residues. The CDR3 bases are TGCAGCGTTGACCGGGACATCCAAGAGACCCAGTACTTC. Protein sequence: CSVDRDIQETQYF.

V usage is TRBV9 and J usage is TRBJ2-3; tentative D call: TRBD2 (6 bases). Germline values: CDR1 SGDLS, CDR2 YYNGEE. V dropped 3 bases and J dropped 7 bases, with 18 bases sitting between them. There are 15 residues in the CDR3. In nucleotides, the CDR3 is TGTGCCAGCAGCGCCTCGCGGGACTCCTCTCATACGCAGTATTTT. This encodes CASSASRDSSHTQYF.

CDR3 DNA sequence: TGTGCCAGCAGCCGAGGGGCTAGCGGGAGCTACGAGCAGTACTTC. Translating gives CASSRGASGSYEQYF. This rearrangement joins TRBV6-5 to TRBJ2-7, with 10 nucleotides matching TRBD2. CDR3 size: 15 residues. Germline V lookup: CDR1 MNHEY, CDR2 SVGAGI. Trimming took 6 bases from V and 3 from J; bases not matched to a gene: 8.

The chain recombines TRBV29-1 with TRBJ2-7, with D tentatively TRBD1 (6 bases). The CDR3 has 12 residues. The V gene's germline CDR1 is SQVTM and CDR2 ANQGSEA. V gave up 6 bases and J gave up 2 bases, with 11 bases separating them. CDR3 in amino acids: CSVGGQTYEQYF. The CDR3 DNA is TGCAGCGTCGGAGGACAGACCTACGAGCAGTACTTC.